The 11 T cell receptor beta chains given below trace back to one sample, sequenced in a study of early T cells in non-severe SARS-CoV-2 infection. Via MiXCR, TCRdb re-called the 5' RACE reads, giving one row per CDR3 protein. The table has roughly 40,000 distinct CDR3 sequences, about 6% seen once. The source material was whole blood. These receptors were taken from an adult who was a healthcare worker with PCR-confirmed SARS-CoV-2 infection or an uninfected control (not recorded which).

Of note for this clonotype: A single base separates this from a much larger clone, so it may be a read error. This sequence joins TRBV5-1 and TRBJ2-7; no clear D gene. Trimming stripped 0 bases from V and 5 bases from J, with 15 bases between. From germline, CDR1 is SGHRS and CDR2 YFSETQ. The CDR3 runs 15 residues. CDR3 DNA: TGCGCCAGCAGCTTGGGAATAGTGGGGTCCCACGAGCAGTACTTC. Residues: CASSLGIVGSHEQYF.

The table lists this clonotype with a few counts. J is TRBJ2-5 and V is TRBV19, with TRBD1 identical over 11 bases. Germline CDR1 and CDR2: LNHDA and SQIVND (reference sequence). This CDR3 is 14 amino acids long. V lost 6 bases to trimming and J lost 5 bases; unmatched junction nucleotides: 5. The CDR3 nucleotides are TGTGCCAGTAGACGGACAGGGGGCGACGAGACCCAGTACTTC. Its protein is CASRRTGGDETQYF.

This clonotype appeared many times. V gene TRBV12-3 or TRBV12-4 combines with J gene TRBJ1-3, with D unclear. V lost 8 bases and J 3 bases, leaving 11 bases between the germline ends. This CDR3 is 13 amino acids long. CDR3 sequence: CASGSSSGNTIYF. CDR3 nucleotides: TGTGCCAGCGGGTCCAGTAGTGGAAACACCATATATTTT.

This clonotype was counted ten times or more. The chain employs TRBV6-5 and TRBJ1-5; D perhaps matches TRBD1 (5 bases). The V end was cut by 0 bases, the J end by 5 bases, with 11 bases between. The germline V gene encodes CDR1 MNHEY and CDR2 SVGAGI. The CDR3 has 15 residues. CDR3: CASSYSRDGYQPQHF. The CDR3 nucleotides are TGTGCCAGCAGTTACTCGAGGGACGGCTATCAGCCCCAGCATTTT.

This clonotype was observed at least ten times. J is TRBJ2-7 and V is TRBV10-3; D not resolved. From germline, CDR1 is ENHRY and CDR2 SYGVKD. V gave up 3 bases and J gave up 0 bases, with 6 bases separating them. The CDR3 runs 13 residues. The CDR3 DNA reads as TGTGCCATCAGTGAAGGCGACTCCTACGAGCAGTACTTC. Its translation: CAISEGDSYEQYF.

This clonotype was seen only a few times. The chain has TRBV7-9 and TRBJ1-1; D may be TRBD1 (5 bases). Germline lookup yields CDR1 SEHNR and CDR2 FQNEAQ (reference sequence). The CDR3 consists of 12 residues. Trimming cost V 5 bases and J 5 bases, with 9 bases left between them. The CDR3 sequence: CASSLGVTEAFF. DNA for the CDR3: TGTGCCAGCAGCCTAGGGGTAACTGAAGCTTTCTTT.

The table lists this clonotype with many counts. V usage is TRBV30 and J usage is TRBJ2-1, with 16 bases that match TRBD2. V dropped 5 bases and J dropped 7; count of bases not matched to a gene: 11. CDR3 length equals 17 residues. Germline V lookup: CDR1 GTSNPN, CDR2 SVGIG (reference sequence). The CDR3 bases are TGTGCCTGGGGGACTAGCGGGAGGGCGGAGATTTGGAATGAGCAGTTCTTC. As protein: CAWGTSGRAEIWNEQFF.

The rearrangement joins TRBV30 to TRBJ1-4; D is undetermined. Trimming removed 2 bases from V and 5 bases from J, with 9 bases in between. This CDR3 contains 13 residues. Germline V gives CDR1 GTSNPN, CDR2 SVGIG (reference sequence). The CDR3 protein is CAWSRKENEKLFF. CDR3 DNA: TGTGCCTGGAGTAGGAAGGAGAATGAAAAACTGTTTTTT.

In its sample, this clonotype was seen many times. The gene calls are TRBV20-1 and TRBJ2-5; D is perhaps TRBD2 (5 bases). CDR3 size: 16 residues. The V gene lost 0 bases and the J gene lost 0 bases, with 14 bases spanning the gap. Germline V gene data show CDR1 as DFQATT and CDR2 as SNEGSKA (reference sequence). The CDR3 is CSAREISDTYQETQYF. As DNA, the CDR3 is TGCAGTGCTAGAGAGATTAGCGACACGTACCAAGAGACCCAGTACTTC.

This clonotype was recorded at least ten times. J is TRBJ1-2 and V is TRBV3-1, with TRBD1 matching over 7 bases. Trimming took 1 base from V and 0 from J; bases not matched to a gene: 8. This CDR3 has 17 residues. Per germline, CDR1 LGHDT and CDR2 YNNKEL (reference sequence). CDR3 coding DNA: TGTGCCAGCAGCCAAGTTTCTCTGGGACAGACTAACTATGGCTACACCTTC. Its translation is CASSQVSLGQTNYGYTF.

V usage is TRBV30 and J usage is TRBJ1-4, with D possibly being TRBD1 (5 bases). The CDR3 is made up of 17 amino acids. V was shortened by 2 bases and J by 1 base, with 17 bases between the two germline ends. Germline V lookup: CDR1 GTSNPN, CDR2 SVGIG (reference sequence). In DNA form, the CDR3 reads TGTGCCTGGAGTTGGCGCCATGTGGGGGGAACTAATGAAAAACTGTTTTTT. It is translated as CAWSWRHVGGTNEKLFF. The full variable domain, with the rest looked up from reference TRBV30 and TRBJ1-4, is SQTIHQWPATLVQPVGSPLSLECTVEGTSNPNLYWYRQAAGRGLQLLFYSVGIGQISSEVPQNLSASRPQDRQFILSSKKLLLSDSGFYLCAWSWRHVGGTNEKLFFGSGTQLSVL.